These 9 T cell receptor beta chains were all obtained from the same sample, sequenced in a study of shared clonotypes between healthy human individuals. Profiled with immunoSEQ multiplex PCR; TCRdb holds only in-frame clones, not every one. This table holds some 2,500,000 clones, approximately 93% found once. The sequenced material came from naive CD4+ T cells from PBMCs. Subset described: CD45RA+ positively selected. These TCRs come from a man aged 18 to 29 in good health. Some clones in this sample may be carry-over from other donors' samples.

The J gene is TRBJ2-7, the V gene TRBV6-6, with 13 nucleotides matching TRBD2. V gave up 6 bases and J gave up 6 bases; unmatched junction bases: 5. The CDR3 spans 14 residues. Germline values: CDR1 MNHNY, CDR2 SVGAGI (reference sequence). Here the CDR3 reads CASSRLAGGGEQYF. Here the CDR3 DNA reads TGTGCCAGCAGCAGACTAGCGGGAGGAGGCGAGCAGTACTTC.

The V call is TRBV14, the J call TRBJ2-1; TRBD2 matches at 12 bases. V was pared by 3 bases and J by 0 bases, with 6 bases of the junction left unmatched. This CDR3 has 18 amino acids. Germline values: CDR1 SGHDN, CDR2 FVKESK. The CDR3 is CASSQGLAGQSSYNEQFF. DNA for the CDR3: TGTGCCAGCAGCCAGGGACTAGCGGGCCAGAGCTCCTACAATGAGCAGTTCTTC.

The chain recombines TRBV7-2 with TRBJ2-7; 7 bases map to TRBD1. This CDR3 is built from 14 residues. Germline V gene lookup returns CDR1 SGHTA and CDR2 FQGNSA. Unmatched junction bases numbered 7, after V lost 6 bases and J lost 2 bases. The CDR3 region has the DNA TGTGCCAGCAGACTAAAGGGGGCCACCTACGAGCAGTACTTC. Translated: CASRLKGATYEQYF.

The rearrangement joins TRBV5-4 to TRBJ2-2, with D perhaps assigned TRBD1 or TRBD2 (5 bases each). V shed 4 bases and J shed 5 bases, with 12 bases lying between them. Germline CDR1 SGHNT, CDR2 YYREEE (reference sequence). This CDR3 is built from 14 residues. CDR3: CASSQGRSTGELFF. CDR3 nucleotide sequence: TGTGCCAGCAGCCAGGGACGTTCGACCGGGGAGCTGTTTTTT. Full variable domain (remainder filled in from reference TRBV5-4 and TRBJ2-2): ETGVTQSPTHLIKTRGQQVTLRCSSQSGHNTVSWYQQALGQGPQFIFQYYREEENGRGNFPPRFSGLQFPNYSSELNVNALELDDSALYLCASSQGRSTGELFFGEGSRLTVL.

The rearrangement uses TRBV28 and TRBJ2-5, with D tentatively TRBD1 (6 bases). V was shortened by 5 bases and J by 12 bases, with 13 bases between the two germline ends. The CDR3 contains 11 residues. CDR1 and CDR2 from the germline V gene are MDHEN and SYDVKM. The CDR3 DNA sequence: TGTGCCAGCAGTATAAGGACAGAGGAGTACTTC. Amino acid sequence: CASSIRTEEYF.

J is TRBJ2-5 and V is TRBV6-6; D remains ambiguous. Germline assignment: CDR1 MNHNY and CDR2 SVGAGI (reference sequence). Trimming took off 2 bases at V and 4 bases at J, with 17 bases between the two ends. This CDR3 region has 16 residues. The CDR3 nucleotides read TGTGCCAGCAGTTACCTCCACAAGTCGAAGGGAGAGACCCAGTACTTC. Translation: CASSYLHKSKGETQYF.

The chain couples TRBV5-1 to TRBJ1-1, with D hard to call. The CDR3 is 13 residues long. V was clipped by 0 bases and J by 4 bases, with 7 bases between them. The V gene's germline CDR1 is SGHRS and CDR2 YFSETQ. In nucleotides, the CDR3 is TGCGCCAGCAGCTTGGGAGGGTCCACTGAAGCTTTCTTT. Translated: CASSLGGSTEAFF.

The chain joins TRBV5-1 to TRBJ1-5; D is uncertain. V lost 0 bases and J lost 6, with 10 bases in between. The CDR3 is made up of 14 amino acids. Per the germline V gene, CDR1 is SGHRS and CDR2 is YFSETQ. This CDR3 reads CASSLDNPSQPQHF. The DNA of the CDR3 is TGCGCCAGCAGCTTGGACAACCCGAGTCAGCCCCAGCATTTT.

This sequence joins TRBV2 and TRBJ1-4; D is perhaps TRBD1 (6 bases). Trimming stripped 0 bases from V and 9 bases from J, with 20 bases between. The length of the CDR3 is 17 residues. Germline V gives CDR1 SNHLY, CDR2 FYNNEI. The CDR3 reads CASSEAKGRGLDQKLFF. The CDR3 DNA is TGTGCCAGCAGTGAAGCGAAAGGACGGGGGCTGGATCAAAAACTGTTTTTT.